The 4 T cell receptor beta chains presented below share a single source sample, sequenced in a study of blood T cell repertoires in COVID-19. Here immunoSEQ multiplex PCR was the method, and the copy in TCRdb shows in-frame clones only, minus some. The sample lists under 250,000 clones, around 90% occurring once. The sample comprised peripheral blood. These receptors came from a man of 80 years or more with acute or convalescent COVID-19.

The chain employs TRBV18 and TRBJ2-2; 8 nucleotides agree with TRBD1. Germline V gene lookup returns CDR1 KGHSH and CDR2 LQKENI. This CDR3 contains 17 residues. The junction had 11 bases not matched to a gene; V was cut back by 4 bases and J by 4 bases. For the CDR3, the DNA is TGTGCCAGCTCACAATCGACAGGGGTGGTTCGCACCGGGGAGCTGTTTTTT. Protein sequence: CASSQSTGVVRTGELFF.

This clone has only a few counts. The J gene is TRBJ2-7, the V gene TRBV7-9; TRBD1 matches at 11 bases. The length of the CDR3 is 14 residues. The trim removed 6 bases at V and 9 bases at J, leaving 10 bases unmatched. CDR1 and CDR2 (germline): SEHNR, FQNEAQ (reference sequence). The CDR3 bases are TGTGCCAGCAGTCAGCCGGGACAGGGGGTCCCGCAGTACTTC. It encodes CASSQPGQGVPQYF.

The chain joins TRBV10-3 to TRBJ2-7; D perhaps matches TRBD1 (6 bases). Trimming took off 10 bases at V and 1 base at J, with 8 bases between the two ends. This CDR3 spans 11 amino acids. Germline V lookup: CDR1 ENHRY, CDR2 SYGVKD. CDR3 DNA sequence: TGTGCCACCGGACAGTCCTACGAGCAGTACTTC. Translation: CATGQSYEQYF.

This chain links TRBV3-1 (or the pseudogene TRBV3-2) with TRBJ2-1, with TRBD2 matching 7 bases. J gave up 4 bases and V 1 base, and 10 bases lay outside the gene matches. CDR1 and CDR2 from the germline V gene are LGHDT and YNNKEL (reference sequence). The CDR3 spans 17 residues. The CDR3 sequence is CASSQVGGVRPYNEQFF. The DNA for the CDR3 is TGTGCCAGCAGCCAAGTTGGGGGGGTTCGGCCGTACAATGAGCAGTTCTTC.